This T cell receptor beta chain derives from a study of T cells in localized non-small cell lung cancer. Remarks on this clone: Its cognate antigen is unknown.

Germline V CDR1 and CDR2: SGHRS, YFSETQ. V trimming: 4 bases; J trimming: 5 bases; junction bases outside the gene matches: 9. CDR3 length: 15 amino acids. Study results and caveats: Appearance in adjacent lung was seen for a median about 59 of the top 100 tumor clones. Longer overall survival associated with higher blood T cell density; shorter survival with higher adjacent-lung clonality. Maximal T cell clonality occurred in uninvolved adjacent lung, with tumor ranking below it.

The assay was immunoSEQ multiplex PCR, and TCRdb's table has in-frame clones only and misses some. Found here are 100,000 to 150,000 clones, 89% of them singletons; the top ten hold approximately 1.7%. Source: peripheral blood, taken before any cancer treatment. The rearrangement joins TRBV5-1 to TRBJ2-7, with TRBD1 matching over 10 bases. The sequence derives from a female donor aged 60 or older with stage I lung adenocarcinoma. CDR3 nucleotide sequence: TGCGCCAGCAGCGCGGGACAGGGGTACGCGAACGAGCAGTACTTC. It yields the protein CASSAGQGYANEQYF. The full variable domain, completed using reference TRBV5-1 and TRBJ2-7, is KAGVTQTPRYLIKTRGQQVTLSCSPISGHRSVSWYQQTPGQGLQFLFEYFSETQRNKGNFPGRFSGRQFSNSRSEMNVSTLELGDSALYLCASSAGQGYANEQYFGPGTRLTVT.